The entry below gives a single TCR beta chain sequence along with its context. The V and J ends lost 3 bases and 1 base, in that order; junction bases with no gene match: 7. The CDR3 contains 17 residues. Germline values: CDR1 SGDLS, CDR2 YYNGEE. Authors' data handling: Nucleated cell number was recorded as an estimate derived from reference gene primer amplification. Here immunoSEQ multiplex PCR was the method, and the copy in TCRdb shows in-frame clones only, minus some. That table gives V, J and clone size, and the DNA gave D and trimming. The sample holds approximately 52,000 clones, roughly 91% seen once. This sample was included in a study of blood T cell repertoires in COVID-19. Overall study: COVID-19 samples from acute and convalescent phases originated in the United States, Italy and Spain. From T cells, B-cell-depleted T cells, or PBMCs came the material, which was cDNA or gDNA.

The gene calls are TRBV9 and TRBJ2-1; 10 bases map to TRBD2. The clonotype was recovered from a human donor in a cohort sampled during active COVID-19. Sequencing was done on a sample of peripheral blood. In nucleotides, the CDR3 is TGTGCCAGCAGCGCCCGGGGACTAGCGAGTTCCTACAATGAGCAGTTCTTC. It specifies CASSARGLASSYNEQFF.